This TCR beta chain was retrieved from a study of identical twins. Study conclusions and caveats: Invariant cells of the MAIT and iNKT types might have partly distorted the zero-insertion analyses. Weaker excess sharing between twins was seen in beta out-of-frame sequences.

TCRdb reanalysed the 5' RACE reads using MiXCR and keeps one entry per CDR3 protein. Of 230,000 or so distinct CDR3 sequences in the sample, about 8% were seen once. The CDR3 covers 15 residues. In germline, CDR1 is SGHAT, CDR2 FQNNGV. The V end was cut by 4 bases, the J end by 2 bases, with 9 bases between. This clonotype was detected only a few times. What it recognizes is unknown. Each donor (without exception) was a healthy Caucasian. These data were also reused for a study on yellow fever vaccine responses in identical twins. Per that paper: On the reported evidence, twins' vaccine T cell responses seemed partly convergent and partly personalized.

The rearrangement uses TRBV11-2 and TRBJ2-6; D gene ambiguous. The sequencing input was CD8+ T cells sorted from blood. The TCR was taken from a woman aged 18-29 years in good health. The CDR3 coding sequence is TGTGCCAGCAGCTCCGCGCGACCTGGGGCCAACGTCCTGACTTTC. Protein sequence: CASSSARPGANVLTF.